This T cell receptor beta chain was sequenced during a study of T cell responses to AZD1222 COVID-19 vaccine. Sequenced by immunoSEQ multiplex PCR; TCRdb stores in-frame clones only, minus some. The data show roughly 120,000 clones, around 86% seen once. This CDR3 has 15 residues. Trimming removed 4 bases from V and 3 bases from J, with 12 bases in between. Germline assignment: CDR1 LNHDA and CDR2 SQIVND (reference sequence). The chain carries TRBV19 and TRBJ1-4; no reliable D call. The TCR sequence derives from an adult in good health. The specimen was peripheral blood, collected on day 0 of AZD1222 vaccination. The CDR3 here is CASSTSPDPNEKLFF. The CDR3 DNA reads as TGTGCCAGTAGTACCAGTCCCGACCCTAATGAAAAACTGTTTTTT.